Listed below are T cell receptor beta chains from one sample, sequenced in a study of early T cells in non-severe SARS-CoV-2 infection. TCRdb fed the 5' RACE reads into MiXCR, producing one record per CDR3 protein. This table holds about 67,000 distinct CDR3 sequences, about 9.9% found once. Sequencing was done on a sample of whole blood. The receptors shown here come from an adult who was a healthcare worker with PCR-confirmed SARS-CoV-2 infection or an uninfected control (not recorded which). Each CDR3 is given with its conserved first and last residue. A D gene is named only where the DNA matches it firmly.

TRBJ2-7,NA,TRBV24-1,CATSDWTSHSYEQYF
TRBJ1-2,NA,TRBV25-1,CASSDSRRINYGYTF
TRBJ1-5,NA,TRBV5-6,CASSVGGFGGRPQHF
TRBJ1-2,NA,TRBV3-1,CASSFKTKDIDGYTF
TRBJ1-5,NA,TRBV19,CASSPQRLGNNQPQHF
TRBJ2-1,TRBD2,TRBV28,CASGGLAVYNEQFF
TRBJ2-7,NA,TRBV6-5,CASSYSPGPEQYF
TRBJ2-3,NA,TRBV29-1,CSVRLGSDTQYF
TRBJ1-2,TRBD1,TRBV6-6,CASSYRQGADYGYTF
TRBJ2-7,TRBD2,TRBV7-6,CASSSPGLVEQYF
TRBJ1-3,NA,TRBV5-1,CASMEGSENTIYF
TRBJ2-5,TRBD2,TRBV30,CAWTLQRGGRQETQYF
TRBJ2-7,TRBD1,TRBV7-3,CASSLTGTGREQYF
TRBJ1-1,NA,TRBV7-9,CASSLVGREGMNTEAFF